This T cell receptor beta chain was observed in a study of T cells after yellow fever vaccination. General observations from the study: Of the clonotypes, a small share occurred in both CD4 and CD8 compartments. The booster saw the reappearance of most primary-vaccination clones (roughly 96% CD4, almost 90% CD8). Contamination of FACS-sorted repertoires by abundant clonotypes from the bulk population could occur. Almost no vaccine-responding clonotypes were detectable in day 0 sorted memory subsets.

The CDR3 spans 15 residues. Per germline, CDR1 SGHVS and CDR2 FQNEAQ. The J segment lost 4 bases and the V segment lost 5 bases, leaving 7 bases of the junction unmatched. A single record per CDR3 protein comes from TCRdb applying MiXCR to the 5' RACE reads. This repertoire shows about 21,000 distinct CDR3 sequences, less than 5.5% found once; its top ten account for 15% to 20%. The sample holds many counts of this clonotype. This material consisted of PBMCs, either bulk or a sorted T-cell subset (CD4+, CD8+, memory, or dextramer-sorted; not recorded which), taken roughly 45 days after the first yellow fever vaccination. The TCR sequence derives from a man between 18 and 35 years old who received the YFV17D yellow fever vaccine. This chain joins TRBV7-8 and TRBJ2-2; 7 nucleotides agree with TRBD1. The CDR3 DNA reads as TGTGCCAGCAGCCTGGGACAGCGTTCCACCGGGGAGCTGTTTTTT. This gives the protein CASSLGQRSTGELFF.